These 8 T cell receptor beta chains share one sample of origin, sequenced in a study of shared clonotypes between healthy human individuals (TCRdb year 2020). The protocol used for the library was the immunoSEQ multiplex PCR assay. The immuneACCESS repertoire file appears here via TCRdb, limited to in-frame rearrangements. These files lack a portion of the clones; in checked studies, under half of the deficit traces to unresolved V genes, and the cause of the others is not known. The sample includes fewer than 1.6 million clones, with approximately 98.5% observed a single time. Clones ranked in the top ten supply around 0.33% of the sample. Sequencing was carried out using naive CD4+ T cells sorted from blood. What this sample's cell subset or site label stands for: CD45RA+ positively selected. The receptors here all came from a man between 25 and 39 years old in good health.

The chain combines TRBV6-1 with TRBJ1-1; D is perhaps TRBD1 (5 bases). CDR1 and CDR2 (germline): MNHNS, SASEGT. Trimming removed 10 bases at V and 0 bases at J, with 12 bases between. This CDR3 is 13 amino acids long. In DNA, the CDR3 is TGTGCCACCTCGGTCAGGGTGAACACTGAAGCTTTCTTT. It specifies CATSVRVNTEAFF.

The chain uses TRBV5-1 and TRBJ2-6; TRBD1 aligns across 7 bases. Germline loops: CDR1 SGHRS, CDR2 YFSETQ. CDR3 size: 17 residues. V shed 4 bases and J 4 bases; nucleotides not matched to a gene: 11. CDR3 amino acids: CASSENTQGSGANVLTF. CDR3 DNA: TGCGCCAGCAGCGAGAATACACAGGGGTCCGGGGCCAACGTCCTGACTTTC.

The chain links TRBV28 to TRBJ2-3; maybe TRBD1 (6 bases). This CDR3 spans 15 amino acids. V shed 8 bases and J shed 4 bases, with 19 bases lying between them. Germline-derived CDR1 and CDR2 are MDHEN and SYDVKM. This CDR3 reads CASGTKPTGPDTQYF. CDR3 DNA sequence: TGTGCCAGCGGTACGAAACCTACAGGGCCAGATACGCAGTATTTT.

The V and J genes are TRBV11-2 and TRBJ2-1, with TRBD2 matching over 15 bases. V lost 5 bases to trimming and J lost 10 bases; unmatched junction nucleotides: 3. The CDR3 is 14 amino acids. CDR1 and CDR2 (germline): SGHAT, FQNNGV. DNA for the CDR3: TGTGCCAGCAGCCTCGGACTAGCGGGAGGGGAGCAGTTCTTC. Amino acids: CASSLGLAGGEQFF.

The J gene is TRBJ2-7, the V gene TRBV29-1; D gene unclear. The CDR3 is 16 residues long. Between the trimmed V and J ends, which lost 1 base and 0 bases, there was a span of 16 bases. Germline CDR1 is SQVTM and CDR2 is ANQGSEA. CDR3: CSVEVGLNQSSYEQYF. The CDR3 nucleotides are TGCAGCGTTGAAGTGGGCTTAAATCAAAGCTCCTACGAGCAGTACTTC.

This clone was recorded once. This chain joins TRBV7-9 and TRBJ1-2; D unclear. CDR1 SEHNR and CDR2 FQNEAQ come from the germline V gene (reference sequence). The CDR3 runs 14 residues. V dropped 4 bases and J dropped 3 bases, with 12 bases sitting between them. CDR3 sequence: CASSSRGGDYGYTF. For the CDR3, the DNA is TGTGCCAGCAGCTCGCGGGGTGGGGACTATGGCTACACCTTC.

The V gene is TRBV5-6, the J gene TRBJ2-4; tentative D call: TRBD2 (6 bases). Germline CDR1 SGHDT, CDR2 YYEEEE. CDR3 length: 17 amino acids. V lost 4 bases and J 2 bases, leaving 19 bases between the germline ends. The CDR3 sequence is CASSHHLEGLPKNIQYF. CDR3 nucleotide sequence: TGTGCCAGCAGCCATCATTTGGAGGGTCTGCCCAAAAACATTCAGTACTTC.

The rearrangement uses TRBV29-1 and TRBJ2-7; D may match TRBD1 or TRBD2 (5 bases each). The V end was cut by 7 bases, the J end by 0 bases, with 13 bases between. There are 13 residues in the CDR3. Germline V gene data show CDR1 as SQVTM and CDR2 as ANQGSEA. CDR3 nucleotides: TGCAGCGCAAGCAGGGCGGGCTCCTACGAGCAGTACTTC. This sequence encodes CSASRAGSYEQYF.